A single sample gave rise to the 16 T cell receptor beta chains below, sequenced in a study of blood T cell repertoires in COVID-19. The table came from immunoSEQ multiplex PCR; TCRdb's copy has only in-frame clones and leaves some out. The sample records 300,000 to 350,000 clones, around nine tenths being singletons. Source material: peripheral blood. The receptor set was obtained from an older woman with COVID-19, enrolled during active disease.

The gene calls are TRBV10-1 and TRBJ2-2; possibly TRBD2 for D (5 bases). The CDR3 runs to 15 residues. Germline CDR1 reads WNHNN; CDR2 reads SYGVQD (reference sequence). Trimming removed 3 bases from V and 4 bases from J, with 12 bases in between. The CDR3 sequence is CASSEEGFSTGELFF. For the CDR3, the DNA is TGCGCCAGCAGTGAAGAGGGTTTTAGCACCGGGGAGCTGTTTTTT.

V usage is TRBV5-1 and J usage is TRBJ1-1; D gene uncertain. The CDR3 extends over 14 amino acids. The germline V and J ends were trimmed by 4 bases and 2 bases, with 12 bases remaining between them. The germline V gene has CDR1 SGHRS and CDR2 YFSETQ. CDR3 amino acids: CASSPRGFNTEAFF. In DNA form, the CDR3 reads TGCGCCAGCAGCCCCCGCGGGTTTAACACTGAAGCTTTCTTT.

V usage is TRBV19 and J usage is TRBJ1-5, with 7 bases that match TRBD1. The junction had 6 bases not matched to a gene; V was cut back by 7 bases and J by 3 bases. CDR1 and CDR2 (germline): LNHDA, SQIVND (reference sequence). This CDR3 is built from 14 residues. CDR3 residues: CASKTGSDNQPQHF. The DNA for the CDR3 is TGTGCCAGTAAGACAGGGTCGGACAATCAGCCCCAGCATTTT. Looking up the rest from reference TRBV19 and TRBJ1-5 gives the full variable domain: DGGITQSPKYLFRKEGQNVTLSCEQNLNHDAMYWYRQDPGQGLRLIYYSQIVNDFQKGDIAEGYSVSREKKESFPLTVTSAQKNPTAFYLCASKTGSDNQPQHFGDGTRLSIL.

The CDR3 DNA reads TGCGCCAGCAGCTTGATGCCTAGCGGGGGGTCCGCTAGCACAGATACGCAGTATTTT. This codes for CASSLMPSGGSASTDTQYF. The rearrangement uses TRBV5-1 and TRBJ2-3; TRBD2 aligns across 11 bases. Germline trimming cut 1 base from V and 0 bases from J; bases unmatched to any gene: 10. This CDR3 region has 19 residues. Germline values: CDR1 SGHRS, CDR2 YFSETQ.

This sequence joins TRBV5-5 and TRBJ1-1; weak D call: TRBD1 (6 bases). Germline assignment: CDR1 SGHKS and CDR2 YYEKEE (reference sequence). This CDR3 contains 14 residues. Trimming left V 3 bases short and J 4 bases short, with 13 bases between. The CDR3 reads CASSSGQWSTEAFF. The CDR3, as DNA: TGTGCCAGCAGCTCCGGACAGTGGAGCACTGAAGCTTTCTTT.

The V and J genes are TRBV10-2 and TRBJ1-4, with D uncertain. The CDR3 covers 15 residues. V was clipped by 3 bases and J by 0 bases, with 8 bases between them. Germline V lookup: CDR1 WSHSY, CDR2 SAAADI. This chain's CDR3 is CASSDSEPTNEKLFF. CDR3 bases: TGCGCCAGCAGTGATAGCGAGCCAACTAATGAAAAACTGTTTTTT.

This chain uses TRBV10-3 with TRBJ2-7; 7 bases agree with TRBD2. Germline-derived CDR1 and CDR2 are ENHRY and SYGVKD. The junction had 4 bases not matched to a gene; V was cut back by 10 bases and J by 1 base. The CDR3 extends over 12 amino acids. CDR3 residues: CATSAGSYEQYF. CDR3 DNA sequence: TGTGCCACCTCAGCGGGATCCTACGAGCAGTACTTC.

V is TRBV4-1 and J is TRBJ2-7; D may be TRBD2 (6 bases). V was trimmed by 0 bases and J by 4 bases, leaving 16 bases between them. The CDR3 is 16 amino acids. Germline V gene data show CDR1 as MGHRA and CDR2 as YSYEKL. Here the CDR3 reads CASSQDHAASVYEQYF. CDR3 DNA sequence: TGCGCCAGCAGCCAAGATCATGCGGCTAGCGTATACGAGCAGTACTTC.

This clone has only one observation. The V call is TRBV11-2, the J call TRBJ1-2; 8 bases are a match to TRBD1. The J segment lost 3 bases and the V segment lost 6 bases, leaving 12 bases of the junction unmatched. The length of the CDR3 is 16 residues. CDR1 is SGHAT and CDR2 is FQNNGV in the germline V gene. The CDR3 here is CASRRWQGARDYGYTF. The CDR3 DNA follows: TGTGCCAGCAGGCGGTGGCAGGGGGCGAGAGACTATGGCTACACCTTC.

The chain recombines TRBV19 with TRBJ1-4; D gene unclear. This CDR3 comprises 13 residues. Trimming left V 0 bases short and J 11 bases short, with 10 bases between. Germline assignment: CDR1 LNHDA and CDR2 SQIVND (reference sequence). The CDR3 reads CASSIDWRRKLFF. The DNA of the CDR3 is TGTGCCAGTAGTATAGATTGGAGACGGAAACTGTTTTTT.

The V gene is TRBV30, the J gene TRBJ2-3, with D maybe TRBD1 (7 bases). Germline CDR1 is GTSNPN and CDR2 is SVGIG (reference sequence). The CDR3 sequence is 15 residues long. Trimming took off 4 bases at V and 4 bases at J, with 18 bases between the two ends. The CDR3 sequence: CAWTGGGPVADTQYF. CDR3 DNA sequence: TGTGCCTGGACTGGAGGGGGCCCAGTAGCAGATACGCAGTATTTT.

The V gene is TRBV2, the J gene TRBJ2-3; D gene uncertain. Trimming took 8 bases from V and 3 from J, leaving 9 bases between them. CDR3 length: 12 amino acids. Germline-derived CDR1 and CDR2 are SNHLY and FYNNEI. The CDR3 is CASSMLTDTQYF. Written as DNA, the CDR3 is TGTGCCAGCTCTATGTTAACAGATACGCAGTATTTT.

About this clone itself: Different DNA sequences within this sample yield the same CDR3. CDR3 protein: CASSRTGYGYTF. The CDR3 region has the DNA TGTGCCAGCAGCCGGACAGGGTATGGCTACACCTTC. V is TRBV12-3 or TRBV12-4 and J is TRBJ1-2; TRBD1 matches 8 bases. This CDR3 has 12 amino acids. V dropped 6 bases and J dropped 5; count of bases not matched to a gene: 2.

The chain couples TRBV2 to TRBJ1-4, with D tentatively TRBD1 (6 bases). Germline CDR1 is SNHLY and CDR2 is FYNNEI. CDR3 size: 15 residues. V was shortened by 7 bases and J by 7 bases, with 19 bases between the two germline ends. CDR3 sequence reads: CASTIGGAFFEKLFF. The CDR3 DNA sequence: TGTGCCAGCACTATCGGGGGGGCTTTTTTTGAAAAACTGTTTTTT.

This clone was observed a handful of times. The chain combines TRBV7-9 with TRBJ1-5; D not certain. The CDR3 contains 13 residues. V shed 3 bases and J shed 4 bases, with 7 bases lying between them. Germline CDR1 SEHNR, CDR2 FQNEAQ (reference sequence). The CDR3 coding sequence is TGTGCCAGCAGCTTTACGGGAAATCAGCCCCAGCATTTT. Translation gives CASSFTGNQPQHF.

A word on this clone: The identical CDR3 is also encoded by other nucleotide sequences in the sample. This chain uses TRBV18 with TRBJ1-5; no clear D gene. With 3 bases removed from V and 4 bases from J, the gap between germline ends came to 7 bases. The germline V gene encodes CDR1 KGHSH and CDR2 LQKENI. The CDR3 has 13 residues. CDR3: CASSPGGNQPQHF. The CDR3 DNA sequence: TGTGCCAGCTCACCGGGCGGGAATCAGCCCCAGCATTTT.